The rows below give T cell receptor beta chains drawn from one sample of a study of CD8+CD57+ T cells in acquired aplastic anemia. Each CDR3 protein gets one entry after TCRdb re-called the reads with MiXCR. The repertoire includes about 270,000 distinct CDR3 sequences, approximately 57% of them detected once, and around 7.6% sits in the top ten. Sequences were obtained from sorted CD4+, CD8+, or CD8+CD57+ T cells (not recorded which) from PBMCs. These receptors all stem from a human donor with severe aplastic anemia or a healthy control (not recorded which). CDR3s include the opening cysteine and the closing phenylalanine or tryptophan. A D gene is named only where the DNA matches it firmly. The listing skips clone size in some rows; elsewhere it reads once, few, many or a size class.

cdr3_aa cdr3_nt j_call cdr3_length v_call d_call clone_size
CASSMDRGKMNTEAFF TGTGCCAGCAGCATGGACAGGGGAAAGATGAACACTGAAGCTTTCTTT TRBJ1-1 16 TRBV5-4 TRBD1 NA
CAISDPKPGHQAYEQYF TGTGCCATCAGTGATCCTAAACCGGGACACCAGGCCTACGAGCAGTACTTC TRBJ2-7 17 TRBV10-3 NA NA
CASSLLSGANTGELFF TGTGCCAGCAGCTTACTATCCGGGGCGAACACCGGGGAGCTGTTTTTT TRBJ2-2 16 TRBV7-2 NA NA
CASSIQGRGTEAFF TGTGCCAGCAGCATCCAGGGCAGGGGCACTGAAGCTTTCTTT TRBJ1-1 14 TRBV7-2 NA NA
CASSFKGGETQYF TGTGCCAGCAGCTTCAAGGGTGGGGAGACCCAGTACTTC TRBJ2-5 13 TRBV7-9 NA NA
CASSEWQETGELFF TGTGCCAGCAGTGAATGGCAGGAGACCGGGGAGCTGTTTTTT TRBJ2-2 14 TRBV6-4 NA NA
CASSPVGPSYEQYF TGTGCCAGCAGCCCCGTGGGACCTTCCTACGAGCAGTACTTC TRBJ2-7 14 TRBV5-6 NA NA
CASSTTGLSGYGYTF TGTGCCAGTAGTACCACGGGCCTCAGTGGCTATGGCTACACCTTC TRBJ1-2 15 TRBV19 NA many
CASSQAHWSYEQYF TGTGCCAGCAGCCAAGCCCACTGGAGCTACGAGCAGTACTTC TRBJ2-7 14 TRBV11-1 NA NA
CASRLGDSLKETQYF TGTGCCAGCAGACTTGGGGACAGCCTAAAGGAGACCCAGTACTTC TRBJ2-5 15 TRBV6-8 TRBD1 many
CASSPSRVWCEQYF TGTGCCAGCTCACCGTCCAGGGTCTGGTGCGAGCAGTACTTC TRBJ2-7 14 TRBV18 NA NA
CASGSLQGDGPPLHF TGTGCTAGCGGCTCCTTACAGGGGGATGGACCACCCCTCCACTTT TRBJ1-6 15 TRBV7-3 TRBD1 NA
CASSPPVGKDSYTF TGTGCCAGCAGCCCCCCGGTGGGGAAGGACAGCTACACCTTC TRBJ1-2 14 TRBV7-9 NA NA
CASSRDRWDQPQHF TGTGCCAGCAGCCGGGACAGATGGGATCAGCCCCAGCATTTT TRBJ1-5 14 TRBV7-9 TRBD1 NA
CASRRGSETQYF TGTGCCAGCAGGAGGGGGTCAGAGACCCAGTACTTC TRBJ2-5 12 TRBV6-5 NA many
CASSLQGLGNTIYF TGTGCCAGCAGCCTACAGGGTTTGGGAAACACCATATATTTT TRBJ1-3 14 TRBV7-9 NA NA
CASSPLSHDSYNSPLHF TGCGCCAGCAGCCCGCTGAGTCACGACTCCTATAATTCACCCCTCCACTTT TRBJ1-6 17 TRBV4-1 NA NA
CASSLHRDSPGQFF TGTGCCAGCAGCTTACACCGGGACAGCCCCGGGCAGTTCTTC TRBJ2-1 14 TRBV7-3 TRBD1 once
CASRAVGLEKLFF TGTGCCAGCAGAGCGGTAGGTTTGGAAAAACTGTTTTTT TRBJ1-4 13 TRBV12-3/TRBV12-4 NA many
CASSLVRSGWETQYF TGTGCCAGCAGCTTAGTTCGTAGCGGGTGGGAGACCCAGTACTTC TRBJ2-5 15 TRBV7-2 TRBD2 NA
CASSTSGAPTYEQYF TGTGCCAGCAGCACCAGTGGGGCGCCCACTTACGAGCAGTACTTC TRBJ2-7 15 TRBV7-2 NA NA
CSAIQQGDYGYTF TGCAGTGCCATTCAACAGGGGGACTATGGCTACACCTTC TRBJ1-2 13 TRBV20-1 TRBD1 NA
CASSLAPPSQDEQFF TGTGCCAGCAGCTTAGCGCCCCCGAGTCAGGATGAGCAGTTCTTC TRBJ2-1 15 TRBV7-9 NA NA
CAISEMSSGSYEQFF TGTGCCATCAGTGAGATGTCTAGCGGGAGTTATGAGCAGTTCTTC TRBJ2-1 15 TRBV10-3 TRBD2 NA
CASRPAGTDTQYF TGTGCCTCCAGGCCGGCCGGCACAGATACGCAGTATTTT TRBJ2-3 13 TRBV10-3 NA NA
CSASPGLDTYEQYF TGCAGTGCTTCCCCGGGACTCGATACCTACGAGCAGTACTTC TRBJ2-7 14 TRBV20-1 NA NA
CSVSTGINTEAFF TGCAGCGTCTCGACAGGGATTAACACTGAAGCTTTCTTT TRBJ1-1 13 TRBV29-1 TRBD1 NA
CASGLRVENQPQHF TGTGCTAGTGGTTTGAGGGTAGAGAATCAGCCCCAGCATTTT TRBJ1-5 14 TRBV12-5 NA NA
CASSFKGPSYEQYF TGTGCCAGCAGTTTTAAGGGGCCGTCCTACGAGCAGTACTTC TRBJ2-7 14 TRBV12-3/TRBV12-4 NA once
CSAQGQGVYEQYF TGCAGTGCTCAGGGACAGGGGGTCTACGAGCAGTACTTC TRBJ2-7 13 TRBV20-1 TRBD1 NA
CSARTDTEAFF TGCAGTGCCAGGACAGACACTGAAGCTTTCTTT TRBJ1-1 11 TRBV20-1 NA NA
CATDPSGLLHEQYF TGTGCCACCGATCCTAGCGGGCTTCTCCACGAGCAGTACTTC TRBJ2-7 14 TRBV28 TRBD2 many
CASSIEDGRFSGNTIYF TGTGCCAGTAGTATAGAGGACGGGAGGTTCTCTGGAAACACCATATATTTT TRBJ1-3 17 TRBV19 NA NA
CAISEGGDRASPLHF TGTGCCATCAGTGAGGGGGGGGACAGGGCATCACCCCTCCACTTT TRBJ1-6 15 TRBV10-3 TRBD1 NA
CSVERGLGGYTF TGCAGCGTTGAGAGGGGTCTCGGCGGCTACACCTTC TRBJ1-2 12 TRBV29-1 NA NA
CASSFGTTYGYTF TGTGCCAGCAGTTTTGGGACAACGTATGGCTACACCTTC TRBJ1-2 13 TRBV12-3/TRBV12-4 NA many
CASSGSGFSSPLHF TGTGCCAGCAGTGGCTCTGGGTTCTCTTCACCCCTCCACTTT TRBJ1-6 14 TRBV2 NA NA
CASSDTDKQFF TGTGCCAGCAGTGATACAGACAAGCAGTTCTTC TRBJ2-1 11 TRBV7-9 NA NA
CASSYSTGGEAFF TGTGCCAGCAGTTACTCGACAGGGGGTGAAGCTTTCTTT TRBJ1-1 13 TRBV6-6 TRBD1 many
CATSLETGRYTGELFF TGTGCCACCAGCCTGGAGACCGGTAGATATACCGGGGAGCTGTTTTTT TRBJ2-2 16 TRBV15 NA many
CASSLDRASYEQYF TGTGCCAGCAGCTTAGACAGGGCCTCCTACGAGCAGTACTTC TRBJ2-7 14 TRBV7-9 NA few
CATSGLSTGELFF TGTGCCACCTCGGGACTATCCACCGGGGAGCTGTTTTTT TRBJ2-2 13 TRBV24-1 TRBD2 NA
CASSPSPSGTANTEAFF TGCGCCAGCAGCCCTTCTCCCTCCGGGACGGCGAACACTGAAGCTTTCTTT TRBJ1-1 17 TRBV5-1 NA many
CASSRSGGLYAEAFF TGTGCCAGTAGTCGTAGCGGGGGATTATATGCTGAAGCTTTCTTT TRBJ1-1 15 TRBV19 NA NA
CASSLGSFSYNEQFF TGTGCCAGCAGCTTAGGGTCCTTCTCCTACAATGAGCAGTTCTTC TRBJ2-1 15 TRBV7-8 NA once
CASSLLVQGYYGYTF TGTGCCAGCAGTTTACTCGTACAGGGGTACTATGGCTACACCTTC TRBJ1-2 15 TRBV28 TRBD1 NA
CASSLDRIGEETQYF TGTGCCAGCAGCTTAGACCGGATAGGGGAGGAGACCCAGTACTTC TRBJ2-5 15 TRBV7-8 NA NA
CAISELNQPQHF TGTGCCATCAGTGAGTTAAATCAGCCCCAGCATTTT TRBJ1-5 12 TRBV10-3 NA NA
CSAREGALYEQYF TGCAGTGCTAGAGAGGGGGCTCTCTACGAGCAGTACTTC TRBJ2-7 13 TRBV20-1 NA many